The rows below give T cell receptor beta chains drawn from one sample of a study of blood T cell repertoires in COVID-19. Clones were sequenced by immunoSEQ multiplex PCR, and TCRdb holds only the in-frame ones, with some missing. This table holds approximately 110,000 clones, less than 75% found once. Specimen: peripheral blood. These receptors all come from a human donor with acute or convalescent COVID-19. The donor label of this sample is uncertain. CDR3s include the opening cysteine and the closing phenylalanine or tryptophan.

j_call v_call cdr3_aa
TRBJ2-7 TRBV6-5 CASRTGTSGTYEQYF
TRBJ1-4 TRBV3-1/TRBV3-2 CASTLVWGQDEKLFF
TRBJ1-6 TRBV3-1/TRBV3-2 CASSLRTGLLNSPLHF
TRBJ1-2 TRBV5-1 CASSPPEQYGYTF
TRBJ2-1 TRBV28 CASSSDPGLAQRISSYNEQFF
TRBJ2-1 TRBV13 CASSPETGWDEQFF
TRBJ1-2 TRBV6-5 CASTLREGSYGYTF
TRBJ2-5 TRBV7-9 CASSLVGAETQYF
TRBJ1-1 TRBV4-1 CASSQDFSLGQGRGAFF
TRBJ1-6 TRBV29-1 CSVQGALNSPLHF
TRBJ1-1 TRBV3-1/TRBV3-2 CASSQVGAAFF
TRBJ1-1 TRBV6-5 CASSYSSGSGAFF
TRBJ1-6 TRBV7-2 CASSSRRQGHNSPLHF
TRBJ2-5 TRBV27 CASSLIGGDQETQYF
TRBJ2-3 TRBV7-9 CASSFESQTDTQYF
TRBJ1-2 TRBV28 CASSGGQGNGYTF
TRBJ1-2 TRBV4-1 CASSQTYPDTQIHF